This is a list of T cell receptor beta chains from one sample in a study of blood T cell repertoires in COVID-19. Only in-frame clones appear in the TCRdb table, and some are missing; sequencing was by immunoSEQ multiplex PCR. The table lists a few hundred thousand clones, roughly nine tenths of them singletons, with 4% to 5% in the top ten. The sample consisted of peripheral blood. These receptors came from a middle-aged woman who had recovered from COVID-19. CDR3s include the opening cysteine and the closing phenylalanine or tryptophan. Fields, in order: clone size, J gene, V gene, D gene, CDR3 protein, CDR3 DNA. D genes are given only for firm matches. Size is omitted from some rows. Given values are once, few, many or a class for expanded clones.

>NA|TRBJ2-4|TRBV10-2|TRBD2
CASSPRMYVGSGENIQYF
TGCGCCAGCAGTCCACGAATGTACGTGGGTAGCGGGGAAAACATTCAGTACTTC
>NA|TRBJ2-2|TRBV12-2|NA
CASRFAYEGTSGTGELFF
TGTGCAAGTCGCTTCGCCTATGAGGGGACTAGCGGTACCGGGGAGCTGTTTTTT
>NA|TRBJ2-3|TRBV10-3|TRBD2
CAISEGTRGGTDTQYF
TGTGCCATCAGTGAGGGGACTAGGGGAGGCACAGATACGCAGTATTTT
>NA|TRBJ1-2|TRBV19|NA
CASTLGRVYGYTF
TGTGCCAGTACCCTTGGCAGGGTGTATGGCTACACCTTC
>NA|TRBJ1-2|TRBV2|NA
CASSEGHTPNYGYTF
TGTGCCAGCAGTGAGGGACATACTCCTAACTATGGCTACACCTTC
>few|TRBJ1-1|TRBV2|NA
CASRQGEAFF
TGTGCCAGCAGACAGGGCGAAGCTTTCTTT
>NA|TRBJ1-4|TRBV6-2/TRBV6-3|NA
CASSVLGEKLFF
TGTGCCAGCAGCGTCTTGGGCGAAAAACTGTTTTTT
>NA|TRBJ1-1|TRBV6-5|TRBD1
CASRTGPQNTEAFF
TGTGCCAGCCGGACAGGGCCGCAGAACACTGAAGCTTTCTTT
>NA|TRBJ2-5|TRBV5-1|NA
CASSLGGPEETQYF
TGCGCCAGCAGCTTAGGCGGCCCGGAAGAGACCCAGTACTTC
>NA|TRBJ1-1|TRBV5-6|NA
CASAPIGVYSTEAFF
TGTGCCAGCGCGCCCATAGGGGTTTATAGCACTGAAGCTTTCTTT
>NA|TRBJ2-4|TRBV5-4|TRBD2
CASSLDGGRAGNIQYF
TGTGCCAGCAGCTTGGATGGGGGGAGGGCTGGAAACATTCAGTACTTC